This T cell receptor beta chain was sequenced during a study of Graves' ophthalmopathy and Graves' hyperthyroidism (dated by TCRdb to the late 2010s). About the full investigation: Peripheral blood was collected at initial diagnosis, prior to any treatment. The study used TCR beta repertoire signatures to distinguish Graves' ophthalmopathy from Graves' hyperthyroidism and to predict progression to ophthalmopathy. In total, approximately 140 blood samples were TCR-sequenced: fewer than 50 ophthalmopathy, 80 or so hyperthyroidism and about 17 hyperthyroidism-to-ophthalmopathy patients. To explore V-J signatures that separate ophthalmopathy from hyperthyroidism, a discovery set of about a hundred patients was enrolled, consisting of 40 to 45 with ophthalmopathy and some 56 with stable hyperthyroidism. An independent validation cohort was composed of some 19 hyperthyroidism patients and more than 15 patients who later progressed from hyperthyroidism to ophthalmopathy. In several hyperthyroidism patients, the T-cell repertoires found in thyroid tissue were compared with those found in blood. Following sampling, methimazole starting at 30 mg daily was administered to hyperthyroidism patients, and high-dose intravenous methylprednisolone was administered to ophthalmopathy patients. What the work shows at the level of the full study, not this receptor alone: Most expanded thyroid clonotypes with a frequency above 0.001 also appeared in blood, which suggests that blood repertoires may reflect the immune response in the thyroid. In validation, the model predicted ophthalmopathy progression with about 64% sensitivity and 72.22% specificity; roughly eleven predicted patients were CT-confirmed with GO in a median of about 6.2 months. Sample size was not statistically predetermined, and group allocation was not concealed from the investigators. In cross-validation, the 13-signature model distinguished ophthalmopathy from stable hyperthyroidism with around 90% sensitivity and 81.08% specificity, while in the test set the corresponding values were roughly 80% and 75%.

For repertoire sequencing, the TCR beta CDR3 regions were amplified from RNA transcripts. The first round of RT-PCR was done with HTBI primers and the Qiagen OneStep RT-PCR kit, and was followed by a second round of multiplex PCR, then size selection and purification. Libraries were sequenced on an Illumina HiSeq2000 using paired-end 100 bp reads. Regarding the original processing steps: SOAPnuke was used for read processing, and reads with adapters, uncalled bases, a mean Phred below 15, or no exact constant-primer or identifier match were discarded. COPE v1.2.5 was used to merge high-quality paired reads. Clonotypes were defined as unique nucleotide sequences and were aligned to IMGT TRB V, D and J references using MiTCR v1.1. The analysis was limited to V-J combinations with a frequency above 0.0001, which together covered about 99% of repertoires. For each V-J combination, a TCR clonal expansion and chaos score was defined as F50 clonal expansion divided by the chaos observed in the TCRdist matrix. Welch's t-statistics and random forest were used to reduce the features to 13 V-J combinations, which were then used as input to a naive Bayes classifier. The similarity between thyroid and blood repertoires was quantified using the Morisita-Horn index. The public reads were quality trimmed at Q25 with fastp and then assembled into clones with MiXCR by TCRdb, keeping productive beta chains. Under each unique CDR3 protein, matching rows form one entry showing the most common genes and DNA. These V and J calls are TCRdb output, not the study's own analysis. The sample table holds 240,000 or so distinct CDR3 sequences, of which about 46% were seen once. The top ten constitute approximately 44% of the sample.

V gives up 5 bases and J gives up 0 bases, and the segment between their germline ends measures 14 bases. CDR1 and CDR2, per the germline V gene, are MNHEY and SVGAGI. Taken from cysteine to phenylalanine, the CDR3 has 16 residues. The kept DNA is CDR3 alone, 48 bases in frame from the first base. The ophthalmopathy patients had moderately to severely active disease, with a Clinical Activity Score of 3 or higher, a NOSPECS grade of 4 or higher, and a disease duration of less than 3 months. Patients were excluded if they had other autoimmune diseases, uncontrolled infections, pregnancy or lactation. Clinical symptoms, serum thyroxine, TRAb, thyroid ultrasound and orbital computed tomography formed the basis of the diagnosis. Ficoll-Paque density gradient centrifugation was used to isolate PBMCs from about 10 ml of fresh peripheral blood. Trizol reagent was used to extract the total RNA, and its quality was then checked on an Agilent 2100 Bioanalyzer.

On this clonotype itself: Its antigen is not yet known. Base qualities were left out, and no much larger clone turns up one base away.

The sequenced sample consisted of peripheral blood. This receptor was identified in an adult man with Graves' ophthalmopathy. The rearranged segments are TRBV6-5 and TRBJ1-3, and perhaps TRBD1 as D gene, on 6 matching bases. DNA sequence: TGTGCCAGCAGTCCACAGGGACCACTCTCTGGAAACACCATATATTTT. It is translated as CASSPQGPLSGNTIYF.